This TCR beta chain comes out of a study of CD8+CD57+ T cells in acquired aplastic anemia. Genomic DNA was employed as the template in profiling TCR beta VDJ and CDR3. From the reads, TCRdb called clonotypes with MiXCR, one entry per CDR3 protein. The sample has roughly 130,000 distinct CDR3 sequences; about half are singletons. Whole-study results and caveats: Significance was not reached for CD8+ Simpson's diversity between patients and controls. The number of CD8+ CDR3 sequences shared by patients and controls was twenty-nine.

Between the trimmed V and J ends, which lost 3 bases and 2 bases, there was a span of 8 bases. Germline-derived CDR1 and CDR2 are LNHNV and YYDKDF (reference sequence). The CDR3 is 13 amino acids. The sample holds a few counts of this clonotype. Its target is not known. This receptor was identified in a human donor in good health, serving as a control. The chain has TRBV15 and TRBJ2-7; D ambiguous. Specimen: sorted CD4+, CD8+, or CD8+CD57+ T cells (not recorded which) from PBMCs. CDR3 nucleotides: TGTGCCACCAGCAGTGATTTCGCCTACGAGCAGTACTTC. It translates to CATSSDFAYEQYF.